This TCR beta chain was observed in a study of T cell repertoires in aging, cancer and after chemotherapy. This clonotype came up a few times. V shed 7 bases and J 7 bases; nucleotides not matched to a gene: 8. CDR3 length equals 14 residues. From germline, CDR1 is SGHKS and CDR2 YYEKEE (reference sequence). Peripheral blood genomic DNA, not sorted cells or RNA, was the template. Multiplex touch-down PCR with TRB-A/B primers amplified rearranged V-D-J TRB sequences. One entry per CDR3 protein results from TCRdb running MiXCR on the multiplex PCR reads. The sample lists 9,500 or so distinct CDR3 sequences; 25% to 30% were seen once.

Sequencing was done on a sample of blood. The receptor's source is a human donor in good health. The chain is built from TRBV5-5 and TRBJ1-6; 7 bases map to TRBD1. The chain's CDR3 is CASSPGQLNSPLHF. The CDR3 DNA is TGTGCCAGCTCCCCGGGACAGTTAAATTCACCCCTCCACTTT. The full variable domain, in which reference TRBV5-5 and TRBJ1-6 provide the parts outside the CDR3, is DAGVTQSPTHLIKTRGQQVTLRCSPISGHKSVSWYQQVLGQGPQFIFQYYEKEERGRGNFPDRFSARQFPNYSSELNVNALLLGDSALYLCASSPGQLNSPLHFGNGTRLTVT.